This is a list of T cell receptor beta chains from one sample in a study of shared T cell receptors in the human thymus. The protocol was immunoSEQ multiplex PCR, while the TCRdb copy is restricted to in-frame clones and leaves out a portion. The sample lists roughly 710,000 clones; 80% to 90% were seen once. This same sample was also part of a study on human thymus T cells.

The sequencing input was thymocytes. The receptor source for this set is a girl under three years old with a congenital heart defect. Both conserved end residues are part of each CDR3. D genes are given only for firm matches. Size is omitted from some rows. Given values are once, few, many or a class for expanded clones.

j_call: TRBJ1-2
d_call: -
v_call: TRBV5-6
clone_size: -
cdr3_aa: CASSLTTGFDCGYTF
cdr3_nt: TGTGCCAGCAGCTTGACCACAGGGTTCGACTGTGGCTACACCTTC

j_call: TRBJ1-5
d_call: TRBD1
v_call: TRBV4-3
clone_size: -
cdr3_aa: CASSQVRQGRNQPQHF
cdr3_nt: TGCGCCAGCAGCCAGGTTCGACAGGGGAGGAATCAGCCCCAGCATTTT

j_call: TRBJ1-2
d_call: -
v_call: TRBV28
clone_size: -
cdr3_aa: CASSFRGAVYGYTF
cdr3_nt: TGTGCCAGCAGTTTTCGGGGGGCGGTTTATGGCTACACCTTC

j_call: TRBJ2-3
d_call: TRBD2
v_call: TRBV5-1
clone_size: -
cdr3_aa: CASSARPSGGRTSTDTQYF
cdr3_nt: TGCGCCAGCAGCGCCCGTCCTAGCGGGGGGCGCACAAGCACAGATACGCAGTATTTT

j_call: TRBJ1-3
d_call: TRBD1
v_call: TRBV5-1
clone_size: once
cdr3_aa: CASSLGHAWTGNLVGNTIYF
cdr3_nt: TGCGCCAGCAGCTTGGGACACGCGTGGACAGGGAATCTGGTTGGAAACACCATATATTTT

j_call: TRBJ2-7
d_call: TRBD2
v_call: TRBV28
clone_size: -
cdr3_aa: CASSHLRTSGEVLPYEQYF
cdr3_nt: TGTGCCAGCAGTCACCTCCGGACTAGCGGTGAGGTGTTGCCCTACGAGCAGTACTTC

j_call: TRBJ2-7
d_call: TRBD2
v_call: TRBV2
clone_size: -
cdr3_aa: CASIREASPYEQYF
cdr3_nt: TGTGCCAGCATCCGGGAGGCCAGCCCCTACGAGCAGTACTTC

j_call: TRBJ1-3
d_call: -
v_call: TRBV5-5
clone_size: -
cdr3_aa: CASSPRSRGIGNTIYF
cdr3_nt: TGTGCCAGCAGCCCGCGGTCCAGGGGCATAGGAAACACCATATATTTT

j_call: TRBJ2-7
d_call: -
v_call: TRBV6-6
clone_size: -
cdr3_aa: CASSYPDLYDSYEQYF
cdr3_nt: TGTGCCAGCAGTTACCCGGACTTGTACGACTCCTACGAGCAGTACTTC

j_call: TRBJ1-6
d_call: TRBD1
v_call: TRBV15
clone_size: -
cdr3_aa: CATSGDRGAGSYNSPLHF
cdr3_nt: TGTGCCACCAGCGGTGACAGGGGAGCGGGCTCCTATAATTCCCCCCTCCACTTT

j_call: TRBJ1-2
d_call: TRBD1
v_call: TRBV5-6
clone_size: -
cdr3_aa: CASSPKWDRDYLNYGYTF
cdr3_nt: TGTGCCAGCAGCCCAAAGTGGGACAGGGATTACCTAAACTATGGCTACACCTTC

j_call: TRBJ2-1
d_call: -
v_call: TRBV5-1
clone_size: -
cdr3_aa: CATSTQSSYNEQFF
cdr3_nt: TGCGCCACCTCGACTCAAAGCTCCTACAATGAGCAGTTCTTC

j_call: TRBJ1-6
d_call: -
v_call: TRBV4-3
clone_size: -
cdr3_aa: CASSQESGVRDSPLHF
cdr3_nt: TGCGCCAGCAGCCAAGAATCAGGAGTGAGGGATTCACCCCTCCACTTT

j_call: TRBJ1-5
d_call: -
v_call: TRBV2
clone_size: -
cdr3_aa: CASSDREGNQPQHF
cdr3_nt: TGTGCCAGCAGTGACAGGGAGGGCAATCAGCCCCAGCATTTT

j_call: TRBJ2-3
d_call: -
v_call: TRBV18
clone_size: -
cdr3_aa: CASSLLGSQLVGDTQYF
cdr3_nt: TGTGCCAGCTCACTTTTAGGATCACAGCTGGTAGGAGATACGCAGTATTTT

j_call: TRBJ1-1
d_call: -
v_call: TRBV27
clone_size: -
cdr3_aa: CASRCPKSNTEAFF
cdr3_nt: TGTGCCAGCAGGTGCCCTAAGTCCAACACTGAAGCTTTCTTT

j_call: TRBJ2-3
d_call: TRBD1
v_call: TRBV6-6
clone_size: -
cdr3_aa: CASSYSGQASTDTQYF
cdr3_nt: TGTGCCAGCAGTTACTCGGGACAGGCCAGCACAGATACGCAGTATTTT

j_call: TRBJ2-7
d_call: TRBD1
v_call: TRBV10-2
clone_size: -
cdr3_aa: CASIPLGQGVYEQYF
cdr3_nt: TGCGCCAGCATCCCACTGGGACAGGGAGTGTACGAGCAGTACTTC

j_call: TRBJ1-5
d_call: -
v_call: TRBV6-6
clone_size: -
cdr3_aa: CASSYSVRDQPQHF
cdr3_nt: TGTGCCAGCAGTTACTCTGTTCGGGATCAGCCCCAGCATTTT

j_call: TRBJ2-7
d_call: TRBD1
v_call: TRBV5-1
clone_size: -
cdr3_aa: CASSPGQGFSNEQYF
cdr3_nt: TGCGCCAGCAGCCCCGGACAGGGATTCTCCAACGAGCAGTACTTC

j_call: TRBJ1-6
d_call: TRBD1
v_call: TRBV6-5
clone_size: -
cdr3_aa: CASSTGDSPLHF
cdr3_nt: TGTGCCAGCTCCACAGGGGATTCACCCCTCCACTTT

j_call: TRBJ1-1
d_call: TRBD1
v_call: TRBV28
clone_size: -
cdr3_aa: CASSPDRGDTEAFF
cdr3_nt: TGTGCCAGCAGTCCGGACAGGGGTGACACTGAAGCTTTCTTT

j_call: TRBJ2-2
d_call: -
v_call: TRBV25-1
clone_size: -
cdr3_aa: CASSPIPTGLPNTGELFF
cdr3_nt: TGTGCCAGCAGTCCAATTCCTACGGGACTTCCGAACACCGGGGAGCTGTTTTTT

j_call: TRBJ2-2
d_call: TRBD2
v_call: TRBV28
clone_size: -
cdr3_aa: CASMPPWLAGIRNTGELFF
cdr3_nt: TGTGCCAGCATGCCCCCCTGGCTAGCGGGGATCCGGAACACCGGGGAGCTGTTTTTT

j_call: TRBJ2-5
d_call: -
v_call: TRBV28
clone_size: -
cdr3_aa: CASSLIGRAWEQYF
cdr3_nt: TGTGCCAGCAGTTTAATAGGTAGAGCCTGGGAGCAGTACTTC

j_call: TRBJ1-2
d_call: TRBD1
v_call: TRBV7-3
clone_size: -
cdr3_aa: CASSVPGQGNYTF
cdr3_nt: TGTGCCAGCAGCGTCCCGGGACAGGGAAACTACACCTTC

j_call: TRBJ1-5
d_call: TRBD1
v_call: TRBV6-1
clone_size: -
cdr3_aa: CASRRTGKDQPQHF
cdr3_nt: TGTGCCAGCCGGCGGACAGGGAAGGATCAGCCCCAGCATTTT

j_call: TRBJ1-2
d_call: -
v_call: TRBV20-1
clone_size: -
cdr3_aa: CSVGFGGYTF
cdr3_nt: TGCAGCGTCGGATTCGGGGGCTACACCTTC

j_call: TRBJ1-3
d_call: -
v_call: TRBV30
clone_size: once
cdr3_aa: CAWSAGPSNSGNTIYF
cdr3_nt: TGTGCCTGGAGTGCAGGCCCGAGTAACTCTGGAAACACCATATATTTT

j_call: TRBJ2-7
d_call: TRBD2
v_call: TRBV11-2
clone_size: -
cdr3_aa: CASSFYAGGPSKNEQYF
cdr3_nt: TGTGCCAGCAGCTTCTATGCGGGGGGGCCTTCGAAAAACGAGCAGTACTTC

j_call: TRBJ2-7
d_call: -
v_call: TRBV12-5
clone_size: -
cdr3_aa: CASGLVPIFTERTYEQYF
cdr3_nt: TGTGCTAGTGGTTTGGTACCGATTTTTACAGAGAGAACCTACGAGCAGTACTTC

j_call: TRBJ1-1
d_call: -
v_call: TRBV4-2
clone_size: -
cdr3_aa: CASSLRGGRLEAETEAFF
cdr3_nt: TGTGCCAGCAGCCTCAGGGGTGGCAGGTTGGAGGCAGAGACTGAAGCTTTCTTT

j_call: TRBJ2-1
d_call: -
v_call: TRBV27
clone_size: -
cdr3_aa: CASRSDGNEQFF
cdr3_nt: TGTGCCAGCAGGAGCGATGGCAATGAGCAGTTCTTC

j_call: TRBJ2-7
d_call: -
v_call: TRBV7-2
clone_size: few
cdr3_aa: CASSLLNTGGGSRVYEQYF
cdr3_nt: TGTGCCAGCAGCCTATTGAATACGGGTGGAGGGTCGAGGGTCTACGAGCAGTACTTC

j_call: TRBJ1-2
d_call: TRBD1
v_call: TRBV6-1
clone_size: -
cdr3_aa: CASRGTGGSLGYTF
cdr3_nt: TGTGCCAGCAGGGGGACAGGGGGGAGCTTAGGCTACACCTTC

j_call: TRBJ1-2
d_call: -
v_call: TRBV2
clone_size: -
cdr3_aa: CARGQNYGYTF
cdr3_nt: TGTGCCAGAGGACAGAACTATGGCTACACCTTC

j_call: TRBJ2-7
d_call: -
v_call: TRBV5-4
clone_size: -
cdr3_aa: CASSLKQGPYEQYF
cdr3_nt: TGTGCCAGCAGCTTGAAACAGGGACCCTACGAGCAGTACTTC

j_call: TRBJ1-2
d_call: -
v_call: TRBV13
clone_size: few
cdr3_aa: CASSLQKARYTF
cdr3_nt: TGTGCCAGCAGCCTACAGAAGGCCCGCTACACCTTC

j_call: TRBJ2-2
d_call: -
v_call: TRBV4-1
clone_size: -
cdr3_aa: CASSQVIRGWTGELFF
cdr3_nt: TGCGCCAGCAGCCAAGTTATCAGGGGCTGGACCGGGGAGCTGTTTTTT

j_call: TRBJ2-1
d_call: -
v_call: TRBV20-1
clone_size: -
cdr3_aa: CSAREFDEQFF
cdr3_nt: TGCAGTGCTAGAGAGTTCGATGAGCAGTTCTTC

j_call: TRBJ2-2
d_call: TRBD1
v_call: TRBV9
clone_size: -
cdr3_aa: CASSVGLRDRGGTGELFF
cdr3_nt: TGTGCCAGCAGCGTAGGACTCCGGGACAGGGGAGGAACCGGGGAGCTGTTTTTT

j_call: TRBJ1-3
d_call: -
v_call: TRBV19
clone_size: -
cdr3_aa: CASSIDHWGLSRSGNTIYF
cdr3_nt: TGTGCCAGTAGTATAGATCACTGGGGGCTCTCCCGCTCTGGAAACACCATATATTTT

j_call: TRBJ1-4
d_call: TRBD1
v_call: TRBV7-9
clone_size: -
cdr3_aa: CASSYGQGIPATNEKLFF
cdr3_nt: TGTGCCAGCAGCTACGGACAGGGAATCCCCGCAACTAATGAAAAACTGTTTTTT

j_call: TRBJ1-6
d_call: -
v_call: TRBV7-6
clone_size: -
cdr3_aa: CASSRRGWDSPLHF
cdr3_nt: TGTGCCAGCAGCCGTCGGGGATGGGATTCACCCCTCCACTTT

j_call: TRBJ2-2
d_call: TRBD1
v_call: TRBV28
clone_size: -
cdr3_aa: CASSLTFDRGGTGELFF
cdr3_nt: TGTGCCAGCAGTTTAACGTTCGACAGGGGAGGCACCGGGGAGCTGTTTTTT

j_call: TRBJ1-2
d_call: TRBD1
v_call: TRBV5-4
clone_size: -
cdr3_aa: CASSLAGTGGYGYTF
cdr3_nt: TGTGCCAGCAGCTTGGCCGGGACAGGGGGTTATGGCTACACCTTC

j_call: TRBJ1-2
d_call: -
v_call: TRBV2
clone_size: -
cdr3_aa: CASPQGRARGYGYTF
cdr3_nt: TGTGCCAGCCCACAGGGAAGGGCGCGTGGCTATGGCTACACCTTC

j_call: TRBJ1-6
d_call: TRBD1
v_call: TRBV7-8
clone_size: -
cdr3_aa: CASSLAGTDNSPLHF
cdr3_nt: TGTGCCAGCAGCTTAGCTGGGACAGATAATTCACCCCTCCACTTT

j_call: TRBJ1-5
d_call: TRBD1
v_call: TRBV6-6
clone_size: -
cdr3_aa: CASSYSRGPQPQHF
cdr3_nt: TGTGCCAGCAGTTACTCGAGGGGGCCCCAGCCCCAGCATTTT

j_call: TRBJ2-6
d_call: -
v_call: TRBV27
clone_size: -
cdr3_aa: CASSLINPGVGSSGANVLTF
cdr3_nt: TGTGCCAGCAGTTTAATTAACCCAGGGGTGGGAAGCTCTGGGGCCAACGTCCTGACTTTC

j_call: TRBJ1-5
d_call: -
v_call: TRBV4-1
clone_size: -
cdr3_aa: CASSQDRVVGGNNQPQHF
cdr3_nt: TGCGCCAGCAGCCAAGATCGTGTCGTGGGAGGGAACAATCAGCCCCAGCATTTT

j_call: TRBJ2-2
d_call: -
v_call: TRBV7-8
clone_size: -
cdr3_aa: CASSLGREPNTGELFF
cdr3_nt: TGTGCCAGCAGCTTGGGAAGGGAGCCGAACACCGGGGAGCTGTTTTTT

j_call: TRBJ2-1
d_call: TRBD2
v_call: TRBV5-4
clone_size: -
cdr3_aa: CASSLTSGNEQFF
cdr3_nt: TGTGCCAGCAGCTTGACTAGCGGCAATGAGCAGTTCTTC

j_call: TRBJ2-5
d_call: TRBD2
v_call: TRBV5-1
clone_size: -
cdr3_aa: CASSLVRAGGPGETQYF
cdr3_nt: TGCGCCAGCAGCTTGGTTCGAGCGGGGGGGCCAGGAGAGACCCAGTACTTC